The clone carrying this TCR beta chain was seen just once. The antigen is undetermined. Sequencing was performed with immunoSEQ multiplex PCR; in TCRdb, only in-frame clones are kept and a portion is missing. The data contain approximately 54,000 clones, around 80% of them singletons. This entry belongs to a study of a mutant IDH1 vaccine in newly diagnosed glioma. Study-wide background: The treated population exhibited a male proportion of roughly 60%, a female proportion of about 38%, and a mean age of about 40 years. Most had both radiotherapy and temozolomide beforehand; others had only one.

CDR1 and CDR2 from the germline V gene are MGHDK and SYGVNS. This CDR3 contains 14 residues. The V and J ends lost 8 bases and 1 base, in that order; junction bases with no gene match: 7. Time point of the sample: baseline, week 1 (first vaccination visit). Treatment reported: pre-vaccination baseline after standard-of-care therapy. Astrocytomas that were new, WHO grade 3 or 4, IDH1-mutant and ATRX-lost were present in the donors. Study findings and constraints: Top peripheral T cell clonotype shifts appeared unrelated to pseudoprogression.

The sequence derives from a man aged 18 to 29 with glioma. This chain uses TRBV25-1 with TRBJ1-1; 7 nucleotides match TRBD1. The sequenced sample was PBMCs, obtained from a glioma patient treated with radiotherapy, temozolomide or both. The CDR3 here is CASGERGPNTEAFF. CDR3 coding DNA: TGTGCCAGCGGGGAAAGGGGGCCGAACACTGAAGCTTTCTTT.